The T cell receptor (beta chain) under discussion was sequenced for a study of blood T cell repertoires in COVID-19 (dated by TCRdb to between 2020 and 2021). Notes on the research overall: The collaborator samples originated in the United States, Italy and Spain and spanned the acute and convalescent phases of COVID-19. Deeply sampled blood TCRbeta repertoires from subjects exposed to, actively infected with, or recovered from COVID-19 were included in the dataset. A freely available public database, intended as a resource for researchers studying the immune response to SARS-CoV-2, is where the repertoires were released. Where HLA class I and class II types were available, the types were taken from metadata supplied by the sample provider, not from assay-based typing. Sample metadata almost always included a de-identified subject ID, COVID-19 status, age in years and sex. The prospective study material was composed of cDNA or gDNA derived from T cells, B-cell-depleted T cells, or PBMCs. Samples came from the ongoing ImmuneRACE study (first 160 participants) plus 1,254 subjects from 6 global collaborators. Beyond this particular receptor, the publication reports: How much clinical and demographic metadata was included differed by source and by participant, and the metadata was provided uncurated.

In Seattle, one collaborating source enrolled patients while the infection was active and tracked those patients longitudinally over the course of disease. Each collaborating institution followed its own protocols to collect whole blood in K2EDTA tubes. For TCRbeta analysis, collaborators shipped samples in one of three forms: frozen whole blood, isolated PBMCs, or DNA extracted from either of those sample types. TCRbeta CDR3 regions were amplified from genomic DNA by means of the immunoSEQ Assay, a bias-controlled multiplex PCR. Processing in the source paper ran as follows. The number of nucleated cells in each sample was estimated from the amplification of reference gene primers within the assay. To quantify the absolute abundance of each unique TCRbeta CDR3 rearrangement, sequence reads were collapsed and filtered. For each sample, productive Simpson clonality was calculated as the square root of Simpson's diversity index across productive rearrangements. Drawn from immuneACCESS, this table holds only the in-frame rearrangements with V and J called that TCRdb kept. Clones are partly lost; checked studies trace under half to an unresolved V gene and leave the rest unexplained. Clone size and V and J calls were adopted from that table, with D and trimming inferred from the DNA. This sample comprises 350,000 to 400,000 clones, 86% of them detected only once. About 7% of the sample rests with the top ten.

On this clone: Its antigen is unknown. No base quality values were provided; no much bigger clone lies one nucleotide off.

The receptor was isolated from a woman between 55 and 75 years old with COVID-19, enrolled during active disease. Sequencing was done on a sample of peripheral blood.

The CDR3 protein: CASLQTYSNQPQHF. The nucleotides are TGTGCCAGCCTTCAGACTTATAGCAATCAGCCCCAGCATTTT. The rearranged chain carries TRBV19 and TRBJ1-5, with no confidently assigned D gene. CDR1 LNHDA and CDR2 SQIVND are derived from the germline V gene (reference sequence). At the junction V is shortened by 9 bases and J by 0 bases, with 12 bases in between. From the cysteine up to the phenylalanine, the CDR3 has a length of 14 residues. Kept here is only the CDR3 DNA, which spans 42 bases and is read in frame from base 1.